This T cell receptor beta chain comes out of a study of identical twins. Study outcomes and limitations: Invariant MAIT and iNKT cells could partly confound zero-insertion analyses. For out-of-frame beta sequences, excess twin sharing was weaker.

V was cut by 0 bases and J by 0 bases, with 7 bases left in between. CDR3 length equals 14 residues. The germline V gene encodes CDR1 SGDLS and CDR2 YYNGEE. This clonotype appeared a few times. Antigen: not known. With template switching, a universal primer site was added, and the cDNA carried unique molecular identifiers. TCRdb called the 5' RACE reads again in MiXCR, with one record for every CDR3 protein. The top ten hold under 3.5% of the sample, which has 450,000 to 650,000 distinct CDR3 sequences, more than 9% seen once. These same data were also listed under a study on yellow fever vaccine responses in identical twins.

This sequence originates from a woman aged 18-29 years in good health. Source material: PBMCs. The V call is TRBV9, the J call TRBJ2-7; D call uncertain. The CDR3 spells CASSVGTNSYEQYF. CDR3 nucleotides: TGTGCCAGCAGCGTAGGGACGAACTCCTACGAGCAGTACTTC.